This TCR beta chain was recovered during a study of Graves' ophthalmopathy and Graves' hyperthyroidism (dated by TCRdb to about 2018). Regarding the complete study: Hyperthyroidism was defined as stable when no progression to ophthalmopathy occurred within 18 months of follow-up. To tell Graves' ophthalmopathy apart from Graves' hyperthyroidism, and to predict which patients would progress to ophthalmopathy, the study relied on TCR beta repertoire signatures. In total, 135 blood samples were TCR-sequenced: 40 to 45 ophthalmopathy, roughly 77 hyperthyroidism and roughly 17 hyperthyroidism-to-ophthalmopathy patients. A discovery set of 90 to 100 patients (about 45 ophthalmopathy, under 65 stable hyperthyroidism) was enrolled to explore V-J signatures distinguishing ophthalmopathy from hyperthyroidism. An independent validation cohort comprised about 20 hyperthyroidism patients and around 16 patients who later progressed from hyperthyroidism to ophthalmopathy. T-cell repertoires of thyroid tissue and blood were compared in more than 5 hyperthyroidism patients. After sampling, hyperthyroidism patients received methimazole starting at 30 mg daily, and ophthalmopathy patients received high-dose intravenous methylprednisolone.

Results the study describes overall, beyond this receptor: No statistical method was used to set the sample size in advance, and the investigators knew which group each participant was assigned to. In validation, the model predicted ophthalmopathy progression with about 64% sensitivity and around 72% specificity; some 13 predicted patients were CT-confirmed with GO in a median of approximately six months. Most expanded thyroid clonotypes with a frequency above 0.001 also appeared in blood, which suggests that blood repertoires may reflect the immune response in the thyroid. In cross-validation, the 13-signature model distinguished ophthalmopathy from stable hyperthyroidism with more than 85% sensitivity and about 81% specificity, while in the test set the corresponding values were around 79% and 71%.

The germline V gene gives CDR1 as MGHDK and CDR2 as SYGVNS. V lost 6 bases and J lost 5 bases; the stretch between them is 16 bases long. The CDR3 runs 14 amino acids, cysteine and phenylalanine included. Solely the CDR3 DNA is kept, with 42 bases framed from the first base. A word on this clonotype: Its antigen target is currently unknown. Per-nucleotide qualities are absent, and no much larger clonotype sits a single base away.

For repertoire sequencing, the TCR beta CDR3 regions were amplified from RNA transcripts. The first round was an RT-PCR using HTBI primers with the Qiagen OneStep RT-PCR kit, and this first round was followed by a second-round multiplex PCR, then size selection and purification. Sequencing of the libraries was carried out on an Illumina HiSeq2000 in paired-end mode with 100 bp reads. The source study handled its data this way. SOAPnuke was used to process the reads, throwing out any read that had adapters, had uncalled bases, had a mean Phred below 15, or lacked an exact constant-primer or identifier match. COPE v1.2.5 was used to merge high-quality paired reads. Each unique nucleotide sequence was treated as a clonotype, and MiTCR v1.1 was used to align the clonotypes to the IMGT TRB V, D and J references. Only V-J combinations with frequency above 0.0001 were analysed, covering 99% to 99.2% of repertoires. For each V-J combination, a TCR clonal expansion and chaos score was defined as the ratio of F50 clonal expansion to chaos observed in the TCRdist matrix. Features were reduced by Welch's t-statistics and random forest to around 14 V-J combinations, which fed a naive Bayes classifier. The Morisita-Horn index was used to measure how similar the thyroid and blood repertoires were. TCRdb redid the processing of the public reads, applying fastp at Q25 and MiXCR, and retained in-frame beta chains. Identical CDR3 proteins give one entry, which carries the most common genes and DNA. In this record, the V and J calls reflect TCRdb's handling and not the investigators' own analysis. For this sample the table gives over a million distinct CDR3 sequences, of which about 36% were detected only once. More than 9.5% of the sample comes from the top ten.

The hyperthyroidism patients were 18 to 65 years old and newly diagnosed, with a disease duration of less than 2 months. Patients with other autoimmune diseases, uncontrolled infections, pregnancy or lactation were excluded. Diagnosis was based on clinical symptoms, serum thyroxine, TRAb, thyroid ultrasound and orbital computed tomography. Trizol reagent was used to extract the total RNA, and its quality was then checked on an Agilent 2100 Bioanalyzer. The sample comprised peripheral blood or thyroid tissue (not recorded which). The V and J genes are TRBV25-1 and TRBJ1-1, with TRBD1 tentatively as D gene (6 bases match). The receptor comes from an adult man with Graves' hyperthyroidism. The nucleotides read TGTGCCAGCAGGGTGGGCCGCAGGGGAACTGAAGCTTTCTTT. It encodes CASRVGRRGTEAFF.